This T cell receptor beta chain was documented in a study of CD8+ T cells in alopecia areata. Study conclusions and caveats: Affected lesional scalp, above all in alopecia totalis/universalis, was more clonal than normal scalp.

Germline CDR1 is LNHDA and CDR2 is SQIVND (reference sequence). The CDR3 is 14 residues long. Unmatched junction bases numbered 8, after V lost 4 bases and J lost 10 bases. RNA was extracted and reverse transcribed into cDNA as the sequencing template. TCRdb's copy holds only in-frame clones and misses some; the assay was immunoSEQ multiplex PCR. Of 150,000 to 200,000 clones in the sample, about 66% were seen once. To note about this clone: The antigen remains unidentified.

Sequenced here: CD8+ T cells sorted from blood, sampled at week 0. The V call is TRBV19, the J call TRBJ1-5; 9 positions match TRBD1. The sequence derives from a human donor with alopecia areata. CDR3 bases: TGTGCCAGTAGTACCCGGACAGGGGTTCGACCCCAGCATTTT. Its translation is CASSTRTGVRPQHF.